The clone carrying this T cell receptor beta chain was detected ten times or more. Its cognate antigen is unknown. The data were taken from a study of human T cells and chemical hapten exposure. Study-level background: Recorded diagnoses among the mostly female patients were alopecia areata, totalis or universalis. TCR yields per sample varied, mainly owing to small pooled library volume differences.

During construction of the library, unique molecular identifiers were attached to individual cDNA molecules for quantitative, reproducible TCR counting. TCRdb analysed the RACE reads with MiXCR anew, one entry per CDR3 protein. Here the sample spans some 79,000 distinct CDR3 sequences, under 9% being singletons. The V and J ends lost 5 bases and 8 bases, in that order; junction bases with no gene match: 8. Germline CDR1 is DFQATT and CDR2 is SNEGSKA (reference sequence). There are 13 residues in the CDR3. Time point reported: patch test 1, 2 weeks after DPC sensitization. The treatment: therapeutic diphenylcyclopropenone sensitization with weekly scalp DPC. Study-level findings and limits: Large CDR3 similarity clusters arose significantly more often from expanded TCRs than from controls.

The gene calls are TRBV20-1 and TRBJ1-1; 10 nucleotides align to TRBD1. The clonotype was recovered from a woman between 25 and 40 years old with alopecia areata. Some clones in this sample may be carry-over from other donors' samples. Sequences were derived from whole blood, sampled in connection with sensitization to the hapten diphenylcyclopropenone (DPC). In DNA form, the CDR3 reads TGCAGTGCTCTTCCAACGGACAGGGGGGAAGCTTTCTTT. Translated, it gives CSALPTDRGEAFF.